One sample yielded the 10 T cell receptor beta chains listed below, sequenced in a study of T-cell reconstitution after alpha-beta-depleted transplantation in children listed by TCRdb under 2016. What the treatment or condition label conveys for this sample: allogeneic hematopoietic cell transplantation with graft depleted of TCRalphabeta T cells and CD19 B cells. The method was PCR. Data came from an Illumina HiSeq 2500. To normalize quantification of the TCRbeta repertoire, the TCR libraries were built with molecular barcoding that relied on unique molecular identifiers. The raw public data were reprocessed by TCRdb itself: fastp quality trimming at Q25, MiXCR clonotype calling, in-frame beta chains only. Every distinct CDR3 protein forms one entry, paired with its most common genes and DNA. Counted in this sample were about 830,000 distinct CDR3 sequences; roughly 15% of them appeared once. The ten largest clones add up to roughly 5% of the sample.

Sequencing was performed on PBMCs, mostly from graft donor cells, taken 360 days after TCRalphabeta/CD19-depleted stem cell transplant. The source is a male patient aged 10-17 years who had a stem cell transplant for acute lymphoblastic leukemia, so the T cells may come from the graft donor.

Written as DNA, the CDR3 is TGTGCCAGCAGCTTAGAGACCCATGGCTCCTACGAGCAGTACTTC. It specifies CASSLETHGSYEQYF. The V call is TRBV11-2, the J call TRBJ2-7; D is uncertain. Trimming shortened V by 0 bases and J by 0 bases, and 9 bases separated the two germline ends. This CDR3 has 15 residues. Germline CDR1 SGHAT, CDR2 FQNNGV.

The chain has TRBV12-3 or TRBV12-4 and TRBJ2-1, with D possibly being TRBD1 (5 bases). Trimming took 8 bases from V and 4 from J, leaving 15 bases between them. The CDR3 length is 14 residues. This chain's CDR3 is CASCCKTVYNEQFF. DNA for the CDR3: TGTGCCAGCTGTTGCAAGACAGTATACAATGAGCAGTTCTTC.

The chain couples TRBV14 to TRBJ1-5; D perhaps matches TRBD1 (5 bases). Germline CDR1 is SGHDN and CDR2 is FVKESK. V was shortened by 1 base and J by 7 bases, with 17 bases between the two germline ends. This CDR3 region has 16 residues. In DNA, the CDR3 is TGTGCCAGCAGCCAAGGTGGGACCGCCAGGGCCCAGCCCCAGCATTTT. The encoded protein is CASSQGGTARAQPQHF.

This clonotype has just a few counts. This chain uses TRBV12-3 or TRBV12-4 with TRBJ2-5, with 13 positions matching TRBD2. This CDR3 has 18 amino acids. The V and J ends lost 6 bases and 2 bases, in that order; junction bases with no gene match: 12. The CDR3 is CASSPRLAGGGWQETQYF. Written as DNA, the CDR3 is TGTGCCAGCAGCCCGAGACTAGCGGGAGGAGGTTGGCAAGAGACCCAGTACTTC.

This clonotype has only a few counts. The chain's CDR3 is CASREDTGHHNYGYTF. In nucleotides, the CDR3 is TGCGCCAGCAGGGAGGATACGGGACACCATAACTATGGCTACACCTTC. This chain connects TRBV5-1 to TRBJ1-2; the D gene is possibly TRBD1 (6 bases). The CDR3 consists of 16 residues. V dropped 5 bases and J dropped 1 base, with 18 bases sitting between them. Germline CDR1 reads SGHRS; CDR2 reads YFSETQ. Combining the CDR3 with reference TRBV5-1 and TRBJ1-2 gives the whole variable domain KAGVTQTPRYLIKTRGQQVTLSCSPISGHRSVSWYQQTPGQGLQFLFEYFSETQRNKGNFPGRFSGRQFSNSRSEMNVSTLELGDSALYLCASREDTGHHNYGYTFGSGTRLTVV.

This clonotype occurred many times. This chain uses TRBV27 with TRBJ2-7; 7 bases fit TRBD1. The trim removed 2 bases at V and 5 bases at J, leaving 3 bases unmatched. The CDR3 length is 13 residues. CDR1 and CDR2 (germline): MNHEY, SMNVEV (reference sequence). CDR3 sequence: CASSLQGGHEQYF. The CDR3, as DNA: TGTGCCAGCAGTTTACAAGGGGGCCACGAGCAGTACTTC.

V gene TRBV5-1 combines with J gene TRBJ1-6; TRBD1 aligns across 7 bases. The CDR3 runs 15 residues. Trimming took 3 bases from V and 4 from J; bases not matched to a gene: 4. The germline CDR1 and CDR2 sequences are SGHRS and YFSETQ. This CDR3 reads CASSSGQMYNSPLHF. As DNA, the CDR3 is TGCGCCAGCAGCTCGGGACAGATGTATAATTCACCCCTCCACTTT.

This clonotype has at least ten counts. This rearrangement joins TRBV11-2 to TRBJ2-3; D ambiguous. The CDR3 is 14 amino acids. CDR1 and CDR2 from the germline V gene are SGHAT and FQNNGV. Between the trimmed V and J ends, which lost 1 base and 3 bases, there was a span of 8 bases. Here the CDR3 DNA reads TGTGCCAGCAGCTTAGTGGTATCGACAGATACGCAGTATTTT. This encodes CASSLVVSTDTQYF.

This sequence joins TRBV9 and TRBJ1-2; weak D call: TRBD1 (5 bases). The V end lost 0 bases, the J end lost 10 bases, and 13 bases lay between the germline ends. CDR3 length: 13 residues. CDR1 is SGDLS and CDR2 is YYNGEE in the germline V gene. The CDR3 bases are TGTGCCAGCAGCGTAGATTGGCAGGGAGACTACACCTTC. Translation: CASSVDWQGDYTF.

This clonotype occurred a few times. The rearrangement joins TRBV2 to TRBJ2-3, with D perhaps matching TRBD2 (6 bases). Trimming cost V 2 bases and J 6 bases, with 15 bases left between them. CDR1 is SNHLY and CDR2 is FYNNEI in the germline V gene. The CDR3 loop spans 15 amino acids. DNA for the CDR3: TGTGCCAGCAGTGAACAACCGGGAGCAAGGGATACGCAGTATTTT. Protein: CASSEQPGARDTQYF.